Listed here are 24 T cell receptor beta chains from one sample, sequenced in a study of blood T cell repertoires in COVID-19. Profiled with immunoSEQ multiplex PCR; TCRdb holds only in-frame clones, not every one. Of fewer than 350,000 clones in the sample, just over 90% were seen once. The sample was PBMCs or T cells enriched from blood (not recorded which). These receptors originate from a woman aged 40 to 49 with acute COVID-19.

The chain is built from TRBV6-5 and TRBJ1-6; D not resolved. The germline CDR1 and CDR2 sequences are MNHEY and SVGAGI. The CDR3 has 15 residues. Trimming took off 4 bases at V and 3 bases at J, with 10 bases between the two ends. CDR3 residues: CASSSKIDYNSPLHF. The CDR3 region has the DNA TGTGCCAGCAGTTCGAAGATAGACTATAATTCACCCCTCCACTTT.

This clone was observed a single time. J is TRBJ1-2 and V is TRBV5-1, with 8 bases lining up with TRBD1. In germline, CDR1 is SGHRS, CDR2 YFSETQ. V gave up 4 bases and J gave up 5 bases; unmatched junction bases: 10. CDR3 length: 15 amino acids. The CDR3 DNA reads TGCGCCAGCAGCCCTGGACAGGGCCGTTTGTATGGCTACACCTTC. This encodes CASSPGQGRLYGYTF.

This sequence joins TRBV2 and TRBJ1-2; D is perhaps TRBD1 (5 bases). V lost 9 bases and J 4 bases, leaving 15 bases between the germline ends. CDR1 SNHLY and CDR2 FYNNEI come from the germline V gene. This CDR3 region has 13 residues. In DNA form, the CDR3 reads TGTGCCAGTCGACAGCTCCTTGTCTATGGCTACACCTTC. It translates to CASRQLLVYGYTF.

Points on this clone: A read error may account for a junction end that differs from germline. The chain has TRBV7-7 and TRBJ1-2; maybe TRBD1 (5 bases). Per the germline V gene, CDR1 is SSHAT and CDR2 is FNYEAQ (reference sequence). CDR3 length equals 15 residues. The CDR3, as DNA: TGTGCTAGCAGACCCCGACAGCGAATGGACTATGGCTACACCTTC. Translation: CASRPRQRMDYGYTF.

This rearrangement joins TRBV27 to TRBJ2-2; D is perhaps TRBD1 (6 bases). V was clipped by 4 bases and J by 2 bases, with 11 bases between them. Germline CDR1 is MNHEY and CDR2 is SMNVEV (reference sequence). This CDR3 region has 15 residues. CDR3 sequence reads: CASSSGQINTGELFF. The DNA of the CDR3 is TGTGCCAGCAGTTCGGGACAAATAAACACCGGGGAGCTGTTTTTT.

This chain joins TRBV2 and TRBJ2-5, with 7 bases lining up with TRBD2. The CDR3 is made up of 14 amino acids. J gave up 5 bases and V 1 base, and 4 bases lay outside the gene matches. Germline CDR1 SNHLY, CDR2 FYNNEI. The CDR3 region is CASSEGGSRETQYF. CDR3 bases: TGTGCCAGCAGTGAAGGCGGGAGCAGGGAGACCCAGTACTTC.

V and J are TRBV7-9 and TRBJ2-5; no clear D gene. This CDR3 is built from 13 residues. Germline V CDR1 and CDR2: SEHNR, FQNEAQ (reference sequence). Trimming removed 1 base at V and 5 bases at J, with 8 bases between. For the CDR3, the DNA is TGTGCCAGCAGCTTAGACGCGGAGGAGACCCAGTACTTC. Amino acids: CASSLDAEETQYF.

The rearrangement links TRBV24-1 to TRBJ1-2, with a tentative D call TRBD1 (5 bases). Germline V CDR1 and CDR2: KGHDR, SFDVKD. The CDR3 extends over 13 amino acids. V shed 3 bases and J shed 8 bases, with 12 bases lying between them. The CDR3 here is CATSDVGARGYTF. The CDR3 region has the DNA TGTGCCACCAGTGATGTTGGGGCGCGGGGCTACACCTTC.

The rearrangement joins TRBV6-2 or TRBV6-3 to TRBJ1-2; no firm D call. V was shortened by 6 bases and J by 4 bases, with 12 bases between the two germline ends. CDR1 and CDR2 from the germline V gene are MNHEY and SVGEGT. The CDR3 is made up of 13 amino acids. In nucleotides, the CDR3 is TGTGCCAGCAGCGACTCCCCTGGCTATGGCTACACCTTC. This encodes CASSDSPGYGYTF.

The chain couples TRBV5-4 to TRBJ1-1; 7 bases line up with TRBD1. Losses at the gene ends were 0 bases for V and 6 bases for J; bases not matched to a gene: 5. There are 14 residues in the CDR3. Germline assignment: CDR1 SGHNT and CDR2 YYREEE (reference sequence). The CDR3 sequence: CASSLVGGDAEAFF. The CDR3 DNA reads TGTGCCAGCAGCTTGGTAGGGGGCGACGCTGAAGCTTTCTTT.

This rearrangement joins TRBV5-4 to TRBJ2-5; TRBD2 matches 14 bases. There are 16 residues in the CDR3. Germline assignment: CDR1 SGHNT and CDR2 YYREEE (reference sequence). The V and J ends lost 4 bases and 2 bases, in that order; junction bases with no gene match: 4. DNA for the CDR3: TGTGCCAGCAGCCCCGGACTAGCGGGAGGACAAGAGACCCAGTACTTC. Translating gives CASSPGLAGGQETQYF.

The chain uses TRBV5-1 and TRBJ1-1; no clear D. Germline values: CDR1 SGHRS, CDR2 YFSETQ. The CDR3 is made up of 15 amino acids. V lost 4 bases, J lost 0 bases, and 13 bases lay in between. The CDR3 here is CASSPTGTLNTEAFF. The CDR3 DNA is TGCGCCAGCAGCCCAACGGGAACCCTGAACACTGAAGCTTTCTTT.

The chain couples TRBV6-6 to TRBJ1-2, with 9 bases aligning to TRBD1. Germline loops: CDR1 MNHNY, CDR2 SVGAGI (reference sequence). This CDR3 has 15 amino acids. V trimming: 0 bases; J trimming: 4 bases; junction bases outside the gene matches: 3. The CDR3 DNA reads as TGTGCCAGCAGTTACTCGACAGGGGGTTCCTATGGCTACACCTTC. Translating it yields CASSYSTGGSYGYTF.

This chain uses TRBV5-1 with TRBJ2-7, with 7 positions matching TRBD1. The CDR3 loop spans 16 amino acids. Per the germline V gene, CDR1 is SGHRS and CDR2 is YFSETQ. With 0 bases clipped from V and 3 bases from J, the junction kept 9 bases outside the gene matches. This CDR3 reads CASSLGPRDRDYEQYF. DNA for the CDR3: TGCGCCAGCAGCTTGGGTCCCCGGGACAGAGACTACGAGCAGTACTTC.

The genes are TRBV6-2 or TRBV6-3 and TRBJ2-5; D is perhaps TRBD2 (6 bases). CDR1 and CDR2 (germline): MNHEY, SVGEGT. The CDR3 runs 16 residues. Trimming stripped 5 bases from V and 5 bases from J, with 21 bases between. CDR3 in amino acids: CASSLVTSLGPETQYF. CDR3 nucleotide sequence: TGTGCCAGCAGTCTGGTGACTAGTCTGGGGCCGGAGACCCAGTACTTC.

The chain is built from TRBV11-3 and TRBJ2-1, with 11 bases aligning to TRBD1. Germline CDR1 and CDR2: SGHNT and YENEEA. With 3 bases clipped from V and 4 bases from J, the junction kept 5 bases outside the gene matches. The CDR3 runs 16 residues. CDR3: CASSFTGTGGYNEQFF. The DNA of the CDR3 is TGTGCCAGCAGCTTCACCGGGACAGGGGGTTACAATGAGCAGTTCTTC.

J is TRBJ2-5 and V is TRBV18; TRBD1 agrees at 7 bases. The CDR3 spans 16 residues. Per germline, CDR1 KGHSH and CDR2 LQKENI. The junction had 11 bases not matched to a gene; V was cut back by 2 bases and J by 5 bases. The CDR3 bases are TGTGCCAGCTCACCATCCGGCAGGGGGTTCCGGGAGACCCAGTACTTC. Protein sequence: CASSPSGRGFRETQYF.

This clone was counted a single time. J is TRBJ1-1 and V is TRBV25-1, with a tentative D call TRBD1 (5 bases). CDR1 and CDR2 (germline): MGHDK, SYGVNS. Trimming removed 5 bases from V and 6 bases from J, with 13 bases in between. This CDR3 comprises 13 residues. CDR3 in amino acids: CASSPPWGAEAFF. The CDR3, as DNA: TGTGCCAGCAGTCCCCCTTGGGGCGCTGAAGCTTTCTTT.

The genes are TRBV6-5 and TRBJ2-7, with 7 bases lining up with TRBD2. After removal of 6 bases from V and 5 bases from J, the junction contained 10 bases not matched to a gene. The CDR3 contains 14 residues. Germline V CDR1 and CDR2: MNHEY, SVGAGI. In nucleotides, the CDR3 is TGTGCCAGCAGAGCTGGACTAGGGCCCCACGAGCAGTACTTC. Translation: CASRAGLGPHEQYF.

J is TRBJ2-7 and V is TRBV19; tentative D call: TRBD1 (6 bases). Germline V CDR1 and CDR2: LNHDA, SQIVND (reference sequence). The CDR3 sequence is 15 residues long. V dropped 0 bases and J dropped 0 bases, with 9 bases sitting between them. CDR3 amino acids: CASSIDRGSSYEQYF. The CDR3 bases are TGTGCCAGTAGTATAGATAGGGGGAGCTCCTACGAGCAGTACTTC.

The genes are TRBV28 and TRBJ2-3; 7 nucleotides line up with TRBD2. This CDR3 has 16 amino acids. J was trimmed by 0 bases and V by 6 bases; bases with no gene match: 9. CDR1 is MDHEN and CDR2 is SYDVKM in the germline V gene. The CDR3 DNA sequence: TGTGCCAGCAGCTCCGGGGACTACGAAAGCACAGATACGCAGTATTTT. Protein: CASSSGDYESTDTQYF.

The J gene is TRBJ2-2, the V gene TRBV18; perhaps TRBD1 as D (5 bases). Germline-derived CDR1 and CDR2 are KGHSH and LQKENI. V gave up 5 bases and J gave up 4 bases, with 11 bases separating them. The CDR3 sequence is 14 residues long. In DNA, the CDR3 is TGTGCCAGCTCAGTACGCCAGGGCACCGGGGAGCTGTTTTTT. It specifies CASSVRQGTGELFF.

A single count supports this clone. This sequence joins TRBV13 and TRBJ1-2; D possibly corresponds to TRBD1 (6 bases). CDR1 and CDR2 from the germline V gene are PRHDT and FYEKMQ (reference sequence). Trimming took 6 bases from V and 7 from J, leaving 15 bases between them. The CDR3 length is 13 residues. For the CDR3, the DNA is TGTGCCAGCAGACTAAAGGGGACATTTGGCTACACCTTC. This encodes CASRLKGTFGYTF.

The chain is built from TRBV2 and TRBJ2-5, with D hard to call. Trimming took off 6 bases at V and 2 bases at J, with 10 bases between the two ends. The CDR3 covers 13 residues. CDR1 SNHLY and CDR2 FYNNEI come from the germline V gene. CDR3 protein: CASRVQVQETQYF. CDR3 coding DNA: TGTGCCAGCAGGGTTCAGGTGCAAGAGACCCAGTACTTC.